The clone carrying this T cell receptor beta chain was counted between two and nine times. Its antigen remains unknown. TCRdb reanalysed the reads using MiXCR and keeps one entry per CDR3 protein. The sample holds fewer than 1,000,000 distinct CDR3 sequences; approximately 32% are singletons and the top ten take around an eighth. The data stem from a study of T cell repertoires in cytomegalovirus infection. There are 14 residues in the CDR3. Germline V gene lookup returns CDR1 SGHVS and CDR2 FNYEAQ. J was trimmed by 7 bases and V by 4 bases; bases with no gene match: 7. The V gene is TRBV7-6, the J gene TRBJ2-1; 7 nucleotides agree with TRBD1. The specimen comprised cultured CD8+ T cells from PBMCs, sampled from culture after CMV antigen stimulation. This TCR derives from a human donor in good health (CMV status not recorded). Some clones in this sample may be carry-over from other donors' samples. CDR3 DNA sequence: TGTGCCAGCAGCTCAACAGGGGTAGGGAATGAGCAGTTCTTC. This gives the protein CASSSTGVGNEQFF.